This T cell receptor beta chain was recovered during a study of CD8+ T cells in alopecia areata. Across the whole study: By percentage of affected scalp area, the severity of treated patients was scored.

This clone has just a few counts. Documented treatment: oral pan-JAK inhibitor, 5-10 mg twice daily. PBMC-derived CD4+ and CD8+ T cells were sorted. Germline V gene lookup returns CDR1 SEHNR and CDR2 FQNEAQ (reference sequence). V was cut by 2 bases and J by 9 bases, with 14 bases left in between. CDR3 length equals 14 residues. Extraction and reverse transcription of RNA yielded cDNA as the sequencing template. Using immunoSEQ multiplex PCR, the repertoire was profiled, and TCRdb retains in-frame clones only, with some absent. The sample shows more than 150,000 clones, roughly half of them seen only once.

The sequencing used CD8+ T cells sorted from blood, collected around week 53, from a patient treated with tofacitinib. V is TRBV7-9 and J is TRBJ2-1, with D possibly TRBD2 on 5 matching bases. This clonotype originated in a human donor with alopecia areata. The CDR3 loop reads CASSLLRAGGEQFF. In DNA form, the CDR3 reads TGTGCCAGCAGCTTACTTAGGGCGGGCGGTGAGCAGTTCTTC.